These 4 T cell receptor beta chains share one sample of origin, sequenced in a study of blood T cell repertoires in COVID-19. Using immunoSEQ multiplex PCR, the repertoire was profiled, and TCRdb retains in-frame clones only, with some absent. The table includes about 150,000 clones, around 87% detected once. The source material was peripheral blood. Receptor source: a man aged 80 or over with acute or convalescent COVID-19.

The sample holds one count of this clone. This chain uses TRBV13 with TRBJ2-1; 8 nucleotides agree with TRBD1. The trim removed 5 bases at V and 4 bases at J, leaving 16 bases unmatched. This CDR3 has 18 residues. Germline V gene sequence: CDR1 PRHDT, CDR2 FYEKMQ (reference sequence). The CDR3 sequence is CASSPSAPDRGSYNEQFF. The CDR3 DNA is TGTGCCAGCAGCCCTAGCGCGCCCGACAGGGGTTCATACAATGAGCAGTTCTTC.

DNA for the CDR3: TGTGCCAGCAGTTACTTAGGGGGCGCGACTAATGAAAAACTGTTTTTT. Its translation: CASSYLGGATNEKLFF. The chain uses TRBV6-5 and TRBJ1-4; TRBD1 agrees at 7 bases. V lost 1 base and J lost 2; bases outside the gene matches: 4. The CDR3 spans 16 residues. Looked up from germline, CDR1 is MNHEY and CDR2 is SVGAGI.

This clone was seen a few times. V is TRBV3-1 (or the pseudogene TRBV3-2) and J is TRBJ2-7; D possibly corresponds to TRBD2 (5 bases). The CDR3 is 11 residues long. Trimming pared 2 bases from V and 6 bases from J, leaving 5 bases between. Per the germline V gene, CDR1 is LGHDT and CDR2 is YNNKEL (reference sequence). CDR3 region: CASSQRGEQYF. The DNA for the CDR3 is TGTGCCAGCAGCCAACGGGGCGAGCAGTACTTC.

The chain uses TRBV6-6 and TRBJ1-5, with no clear D. Per the germline V gene, CDR1 is MNHNY and CDR2 is SVGAGI (reference sequence). This CDR3 region has 17 residues. The V end was cut by 5 bases, the J end by 0 bases, with 17 bases between. The chain's CDR3 is CASSPYISGNSNQPQHF. DNA of the CDR3: TGTGCCAGCAGTCCTTATATTTCCGGTAATAGCAATCAGCCCCAGCATTTT.